The 29 T cell receptor beta chains in this list originate from one sample, sequenced in a study of blood T cell repertoires in COVID-19. Method: immunoSEQ multiplex PCR; TCRdb's copy keeps in-frame clones and lacks some. Of approximately 65,000 clones in the sample, around 85% were seen once. The sample was peripheral blood. Every receptor here comes from a man aged 55 to 70 with acute or convalescent COVID-19.

The chain is built from TRBV5-1 and TRBJ2-2; a weak D match, TRBD1 (6 bases). Trimming cost V 3 bases and J 4 bases, with 16 bases left between them. The CDR3 extends over 16 amino acids. The germline CDR1 and CDR2 sequences are SGHRS and YFSETQ. For the CDR3, the DNA is TGCGCCAGCAGCTCTGTACAGGGAGCCCCCACCGGGGAGCTGTTTTTT. This gives the protein CASSSVQGAPTGELFF.

The chain has TRBV28 and TRBJ2-1, with TRBD2 identical over 10 bases. V was pared by 6 bases and J by 7 bases, with 18 bases of the junction left unmatched. Germline-derived CDR1 and CDR2 are MDHEN and SYDVKM. The CDR3 contains 18 residues. The CDR3, as DNA: TGTGCCAGCAGCCCTACCTTGTGGACTAGCGGAGGTAGGAATGAGCAGTTCTTC. Translated, it gives CASSPTLWTSGGRNEQFF.

The chain links TRBV6-5 to TRBJ2-7; possible D gene TRBD2, 5 bases. CDR1 is MNHEY and CDR2 is SVGAGI in the germline V gene. CDR3 size: 12 residues. CDR3 protein: CSSSSIGYEQYF. CDR3 in DNA: TGTTCGTCGTCTAGCATCGGGTACGAGCAGTACTTC.

This clone has a handful of counts. The J gene is TRBJ1-6, the V gene TRBV5-5, with D tentatively TRBD1 (5 bases). The CDR3 totals 15 residues. Trimming left V 0 bases short and J 9 bases short, with 13 bases between. Germline V gives CDR1 SGHKS, CDR2 YYEKEE (reference sequence). In DNA, the CDR3 is TGTGCCAGCAGCTTGGTCCCCAGGGTTGGTTCACCCCTCCACTTT. Its translation is CASSLVPRVGSPLHF.

The chain couples TRBV12-3 or TRBV12-4 to TRBJ1-5, with D tentatively TRBD1 (6 bases). Trimming shortened V by 3 bases and J by 7 bases, and 10 bases separated the two germline ends. CDR3 length: 13 amino acids. The CDR3 here is CASSLGAGQPQHF. CDR3 DNA: TGTGCCAGCAGTTTGGGGGCTGGCCAGCCCCAGCATTTT.

The rearrangement uses TRBV7-9 and TRBJ1-6; D not certain. Germline V lookup: CDR1 SEHNR, CDR2 FQNEAQ (reference sequence). V was pared by 0 bases and J by 8 bases, with 5 bases between. The length of the CDR3 is 13 residues. As DNA, the CDR3 is TGTGCCAGCAGCTTAGCGAGGGATTCACCCCTCCACTTT. Its protein product is CASSLARDSPLHF.

This clone has only one observation. The chain couples TRBV5-1 to TRBJ2-1; no clear D gene. Germline assignment: CDR1 SGHRS and CDR2 YFSETQ. CDR3 length: 13 amino acids. V dropped 4 bases and J dropped 2 bases, with 7 bases sitting between them. The DNA of the CDR3 is TGCGCCAGCAGCCTGGCCACCTACAATGAGCAGTTCTTC. This sequence encodes CASSLATYNEQFF.

This clone was seen more than once but under ten times. CDR3 DNA sequence: TGTGCCACCAGTGATCTTCCGGGACAGGGGTCAGATACGCAGTATTTT. Its protein product is CATSDLPGQGSDTQYF. The chain links TRBV24-1 to TRBJ2-3, with 10 bases aligning to TRBD1. CDR3 size: 16 residues. The V gene end was trimmed by 3 bases and the J gene end by 4 bases; junction bases not matched to a gene: 6. Germline CDR1 and CDR2: KGHDR and SFDVKD.

The rearrangement uses TRBV19 and TRBJ2-1; 9 positions agree with TRBD2. The ends lost 4 bases at V and 0 bases at J; junction bases unmatched: 7. The CDR3 is 17 amino acids. Germline-derived CDR1 and CDR2 are LNHDA and SQIVND (reference sequence). The CDR3 region is CASSTPGLASSYNEQFF. CDR3 nucleotides: TGTGCCAGTAGTACACCGGGACTAGCCAGCTCCTACAATGAGCAGTTCTTC.

The chain recombines TRBV29-1 with TRBJ1-2, with D possibly being TRBD1 (5 bases). There are 17 residues in the CDR3. Germline lookup yields CDR1 SQVTM and CDR2 ANQGSEA. Trimming cost V 0 bases and J 4 bases, with 21 bases left between them. Written as DNA, the CDR3 is TGCAGCGTTGAAGACCCCGGAGGGGCAGGGCTGGGCTATGGCTACACCTTC. This codes for CSVEDPGGAGLGYGYTF. The full variable domain, with the rest looked up from reference TRBV29-1 and TRBJ1-2, is SAVISQKPSRDICQRGTSLTIQCQVDSQVTMMFWYRQQPGQSLTLIATANQGSEATYESGFVIDKFPISRPNLTFSTLTVSNMSPEDSSIYLCSVEDPGGAGLGYGYTFGSGTRLTVV.

The rearrangement joins TRBV5-1 to TRBJ1-1; D not certain. Germline CDR1 and CDR2: SGHRS and YFSETQ. The CDR3 is 14 residues long. V lost 0 bases to trimming and J lost 1 base, with 7 bases between them. For the CDR3, the DNA is TGCGCCAGCAGCTTGGTTCAAGCGAACACTGAAGCTTTCTTT. Translating it yields CASSLVQANTEAFF. The whole variable domain, remainder taken from reference TRBV5-1 and TRBJ1-1, is KAGVTQTPRYLIKTRGQQVTLSCSPISGHRSVSWYQQTPGQGLQFLFEYFSETQRNKGNFPGRFSGRQFSNSRSEMNVSTLELGDSALYLCASSLVQANTEAFFGQGTRLTVV.

The rearrangement joins TRBV27 to TRBJ1-5, with 7 bases matching TRBD1. Trimming took 5 bases from V and 7 from J; bases not matched to a gene: 8. The CDR3 is 14 residues long. The germline gives CDR1 MNHEY, CDR2 SMNVEV (reference sequence). The CDR3 sequence: CASSLRGIGQPQHF. CDR3 nucleotide sequence: TGTGCCAGCAGTCTCAGGGGGATTGGGCAGCCCCAGCATTTT.

The V and J genes are TRBV5-1 and TRBJ2-3, with 9 positions matching TRBD1. This CDR3 is 18 amino acids long. The V and J ends lost 3 bases and 4 bases, in that order; junction bases with no gene match: 15. Germline-derived CDR1 and CDR2 are SGHRS and YFSETQ. CDR3 nucleotide sequence: TGCGCCAGCAGCTATCCGGGACAGGGAATTATTGGACCAGATACGCAGTATTTT. It encodes CASSYPGQGIIGPDTQYF.

The genes are TRBV27 and TRBJ1-1, with D maybe TRBD1 (6 bases). V lost 3 bases and J 4 bases, leaving 12 bases between the germline ends. Germline lookup yields CDR1 MNHEY and CDR2 SMNVEV (reference sequence). The CDR3 consists of 14 residues. CDR3 in DNA: TGTGCCAGCAGTTTGTCACTGACAGGCACTGAAGCTTTCTTT. Its translation is CASSLSLTGTEAFF.

This chain uses TRBV5-1 with TRBJ1-1; D possibly corresponds to TRBD1 (5 bases). Germline CDR1 and CDR2: SGHRS and YFSETQ. The CDR3 spans 16 residues. V lost 3 bases, J lost 1 base, and 16 bases lay in between. The CDR3 DNA is TGCGCCAGCAGCTATGACAGTTTAATTTCGAACACTGAAGCTTTCTTT. Amino acid sequence: CASSYDSLISNTEAFF.

This rearrangement joins TRBV7-2 to TRBJ2-7, with 9 positions matching TRBD2. Germline values: CDR1 SGHTA, CDR2 FQGNSA. Trimming took 5 bases from V and 3 from J; bases not matched to a gene: 8. The CDR3 has 15 amino acids. The CDR3 nucleotides are TGTGCCAGCAGCCTCCTCGGTAGCGGGAGCTACGAGCAGTACTTC. Translated, it gives CASSLLGSGSYEQYF. The whole variable domain, filled in from reference TRBV7-2 and TRBJ2-7, reads GAGVSQSPSNKVTEKGKDVELRCDPISGHTALYWYRQSLGQGLEFLIYFQGNSAPDKSGLPSDRFSAERTGGSVSTLTIQRTQQEDSAVYLCASSLLGSGSYEQYFGPGTRLTVT.

The rearrangement links TRBV20-1 to TRBJ2-7, with 7 bases lining up with TRBD1. V shed 3 bases and J 2 bases; nucleotides not matched to a gene: 7. The CDR3 is made up of 14 amino acids. Looked up from germline, CDR1 is DFQATT and CDR2 is SNEGSKA (reference sequence). This CDR3 is CSASATGTAYEQYF. The CDR3 region has the DNA TGCAGTGCTAGTGCGACCGGGACAGCCTACGAGCAGTACTTC.

For this clone: The sample carries other DNA sequences with the same CDR3. The rearrangement uses TRBV24-1 and TRBJ1-2; 8 bases line up with TRBD1. Germline V gene lookup returns CDR1 KGHDR and CDR2 SFDVKD. V lost 3 bases, J lost 4 bases, and 3 bases stayed unmatched. The CDR3 sequence is 14 residues long. The CDR3 sequence: CATSDPTGAYGYTF. In DNA form, the CDR3 reads TGTGCCACCAGTGATCCGACAGGGGCCTATGGCTACACCTTC.

The genes are TRBV6-1 and TRBJ2-1; TRBD1 agrees at 10 bases. After removal of 2 bases from V and 8 bases from J, the junction contained 12 bases not matched to a gene. CDR1 and CDR2 (germline): MNHNS, SASEGT. This CDR3 is built from 17 residues. CDR3 residues: CASSELEAGDRGDEQFF. For the CDR3, the DNA is TGTGCCAGCAGTGAACTCGAGGCGGGGGACAGGGGCGATGAGCAGTTCTTC.

This clone occurred once. In nucleotides, the CDR3 is TGTGCCAGCTCACCGCCCTCGAGGGCTGGAAACACCATATATTTT. Its protein product is CASSPPSRAGNTIYF. The gene calls are TRBV18 and TRBJ1-3; D is unclear. The V gene lost 3 bases and the J gene lost 2 bases, with 11 bases spanning the gap. The length of the CDR3 is 15 residues. Germline CDR1 is KGHSH and CDR2 is LQKENI.

The rearrangement joins TRBV6-1 to TRBJ1-2; D not certain. V lost 5 bases and J 9 bases, leaving 13 bases between the germline ends. Per the germline V gene, CDR1 is MNHNS and CDR2 is SASEGT. The CDR3 has 12 residues. CDR3 sequence (DNA): TGTGCCAGCAGTCCCGGAGGTTCTAGCTACACCTTC. Protein sequence: CASSPGGSSYTF.

The chain employs TRBV25-1 and TRBJ2-1; D might be TRBD1 (5 bases). CDR3 length: 15 residues. Trimming left V 5 bases short and J 3 bases short, with 14 bases between. Germline V gives CDR1 MGHDK, CDR2 SYGVNS. This chain's CDR3 is CASSRTLSGYNEQFF. The CDR3 DNA follows: TGTGCCAGCAGTCGGACACTCTCCGGCTACAATGAGCAGTTCTTC. The complete variable domain, with remaining parts taken from reference TRBV25-1 and TRBJ2-1, reads EADIYQTPRYLVIGTGKKITLECSQTMGHDKMYWYQQDPGMELHLIHYSYGVNSTEKGDLSSESTVSRIRTEHFPLTLESARPSHTSQYLCASSRTLSGYNEQFFGPGTRLTVL.

The chain recombines TRBV27 with TRBJ1-3, with 8 bases matching TRBD1. J lost 4 bases, V lost 5 bases, and 10 bases had no gene match. This CDR3 has 16 amino acids. The germline CDR1 and CDR2 sequences are MNHEY and SMNVEV (reference sequence). The chain's CDR3 is CASSVTQGGGGNTIYF. The DNA of the CDR3 is TGTGCCAGCAGTGTCACACAGGGGGGGGGCGGAAACACCATATATTTT.

The rearrangement joins TRBV7-2 to TRBJ1-6; 7 nucleotides match TRBD1. V gave up 1 base and J gave up 5 bases; unmatched junction bases: 5. In germline, CDR1 is SGHTA, CDR2 FQGNSA. The CDR3 spans 16 residues. CDR3 sequence reads: CASSLVAGGNNSPLHF. Written as DNA, the CDR3 is TGTGCCAGCAGCTTAGTTGCAGGGGGAAATAATTCACCCCTCCACTTT.

The chain combines TRBV28 with TRBJ1-2; a possible D gene is TRBD1 (5 bases). CDR3 length: 12 amino acids. V dropped 8 bases and J dropped 8 bases, with 15 bases sitting between them. Germline V gives CDR1 MDHEN, CDR2 SYDVKM. The CDR3 loop reads CASSYLGQGYTF. CDR3 in DNA: TGTGCCAGCTCATACCTGGGGCAGGGCTACACCTTC.

CDR3 region: CASSKMTGKTEAFF. The CDR3 DNA follows: TGTGCCAGCAGTAAGATGACAGGAAAAACTGAAGCTTTCTTT. The chain carries TRBV2 and TRBJ1-1; TRBD1 is a possible D gene (6 bases). The germline V and J ends were trimmed by 5 bases and 5 bases, with 15 bases remaining between them. CDR1 and CDR2 from the germline V gene are SNHLY and FYNNEI. CDR3 length: 14 residues.

V gene TRBV19 combines with J gene TRBJ1-3; D remains ambiguous. The V end was cut by 3 bases, the J end by 4 bases, with 10 bases between. This CDR3 contains 14 residues. The germline gives CDR1 LNHDA, CDR2 SQIVND (reference sequence). For the CDR3, the DNA is TGTGCCAGTAGTATGAGGCCTCTGGGAAACACCATATATTTT. Protein sequence: CASSMRPLGNTIYF.

This rearrangement joins TRBV19 to TRBJ2-3; D ambiguous. The V gene lost 3 bases and the J gene lost 1 base, with 5 bases spanning the gap. CDR3 length: 13 residues. Germline V gives CDR1 LNHDA, CDR2 SQIVND (reference sequence). The CDR3 sequence is CASSIYRTDTQYF. For the CDR3, the DNA is TGTGCCAGTAGTATCTATCGCACAGATACGCAGTATTTT.

The chain recombines TRBV27 with TRBJ1-5; 7 bases agree with TRBD1. CDR3 length: 15 residues. The junction had 3 bases not matched to a gene; V was cut back by 4 bases and J by 0 bases. Germline V lookup: CDR1 MNHEY, CDR2 SMNVEV (reference sequence). The CDR3 sequence: CASSSGGLSNQPQHF. The CDR3 bases are TGTGCCAGCAGTTCAGGGGGTCTTAGCAATCAGCCCCAGCATTTT.